The T cell receptor beta chain under discussion was sequenced for a study of vaccination and CD4 T cells after COVID-19. Study background: Post-COVID sampling occurred a median approximately 99 days after diagnosis (range 35 to 161). Study conclusions and caveats: Rising from around 20 to 38, the median of SARS-CoV-2-reactive clonotypes did not change significantly. Spike mono-reactivity marked 304 of 307 vaccine-specific clones in convalescent patients.

Points on this clonotype: The antigen remains undetermined.

Germline CDR1 reads MNHNS; CDR2 reads SASEGT. The CDR3 is 13 amino acids. With V trimmed by 7 bases and J by 6 bases, 5 bases remained unmatched. The treatment: approximately 9-day PBMC culture with coronavirus spike peptide pools or control peptides (ViraFEST assay). An Oncomine TCR Beta short-read assay was used to sequence the DNA from cultured CD4+ T cells. TCRdb reprocessed the PCR reads via MiXCR and lists one record per CDR3 protein. The table includes fewer than 16,000 distinct CDR3 sequences, 45% to 60% detected once. This sequence was found in a human donor who had recovered from COVID-19. Specimen: CD4+ T cells from blood, cultured in vitro. J is TRBJ1-2 and V is TRBV6-1, with 10 bases that match TRBD1. The CDR3 nucleotides are TGTGCCAGCACACGCGGGACAGGGGATGGCTACACCTTC. Translated, it gives CASTRGTGDGYTF.